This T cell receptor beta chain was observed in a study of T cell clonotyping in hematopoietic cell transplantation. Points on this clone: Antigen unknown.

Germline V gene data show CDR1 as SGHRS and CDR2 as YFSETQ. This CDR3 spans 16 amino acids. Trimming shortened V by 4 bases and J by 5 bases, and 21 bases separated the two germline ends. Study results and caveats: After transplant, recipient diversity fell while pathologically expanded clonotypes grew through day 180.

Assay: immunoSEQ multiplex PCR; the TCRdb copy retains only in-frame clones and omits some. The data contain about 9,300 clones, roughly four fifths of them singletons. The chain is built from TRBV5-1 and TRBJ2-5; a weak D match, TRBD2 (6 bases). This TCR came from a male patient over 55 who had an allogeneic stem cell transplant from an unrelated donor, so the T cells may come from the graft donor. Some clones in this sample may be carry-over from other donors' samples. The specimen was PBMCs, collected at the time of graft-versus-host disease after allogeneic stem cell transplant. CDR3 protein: CASSPLPRGSQETQYF. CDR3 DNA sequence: TGCGCCAGCAGCCCCCTCCCCCGGGGGTCTCAGGAGACCCAGTACTTC. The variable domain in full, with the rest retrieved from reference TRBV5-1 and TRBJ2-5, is KAGVTQTPRYLIKTRGQQVTLSCSPISGHRSVSWYQQTPGQGLQFLFEYFSETQRNKGNFPGRFSGRQFSNSRSEMNVSTLELGDSALYLCASSPLPRGSQETQYFGPGTRLLVL.